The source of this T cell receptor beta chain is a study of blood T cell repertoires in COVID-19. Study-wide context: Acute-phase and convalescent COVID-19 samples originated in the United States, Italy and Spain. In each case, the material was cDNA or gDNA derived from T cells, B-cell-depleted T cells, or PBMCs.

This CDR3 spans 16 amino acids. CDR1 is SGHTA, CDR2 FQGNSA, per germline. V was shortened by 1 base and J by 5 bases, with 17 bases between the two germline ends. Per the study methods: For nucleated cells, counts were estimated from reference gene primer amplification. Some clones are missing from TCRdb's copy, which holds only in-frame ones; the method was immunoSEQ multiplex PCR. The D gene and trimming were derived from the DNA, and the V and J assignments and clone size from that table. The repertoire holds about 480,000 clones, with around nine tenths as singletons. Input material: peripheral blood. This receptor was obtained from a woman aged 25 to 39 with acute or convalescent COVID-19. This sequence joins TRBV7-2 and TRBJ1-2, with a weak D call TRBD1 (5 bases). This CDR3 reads CASSLGSSGAHYGYTF. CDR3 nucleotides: TGTGCCAGCAGCTTAGGGTCCAGCGGGGCCCATTATGGCTACACCTTC.